The 27 T cell receptor beta chains reported below all come from one sample, sequenced in a study of blood T cell repertoires in COVID-19. Measured with immunoSEQ multiplex PCR; TCRdb has only the in-frame clones, and not every one. The data hold roughly 280,000 clones, with roughly 86% observed a single time. The sequenced sample consisted of PBMCs or T cells enriched from blood (not recorded which). Receptors originate from a woman in her sixties who had recovered from COVID-19.

This clone occurred a few times. The CDR3 reads CASSLSESYEQYF. The DNA for the CDR3 is TGTGCCAGCAGCTTAAGCGAGTCCTACGAGCAGTACTTC. This chain connects TRBV13 to TRBJ2-7; D is unclear. This CDR3 comprises 13 residues. With 2 bases removed from V and 1 base from J, the gap between germline ends came to 6 bases. Germline CDR1 PRHDT, CDR2 FYEKMQ (reference sequence).

The CDR3 nucleotides read TGTGCCAGCAGTTCATACACAGGGGAGAGGAGAAACACCATATATTTT. This sequence encodes CASSSYTGERRNTIYF. The chain uses TRBV13 and TRBJ1-3, with 7 positions matching TRBD1. The CDR3 runs 16 residues. Germline V gene sequence: CDR1 PRHDT, CDR2 FYEKMQ (reference sequence). V shed 6 bases, J shed 5 bases, and the junction held 13 bases outside the gene matches.

The chain employs TRBV5-6 and TRBJ2-5, with TRBD2 matching 8 bases. Germline trimming cut 4 bases from V and 4 bases from J; bases unmatched to any gene: 3. Germline-derived CDR1 and CDR2 are SGHDT and YYEEEE. The CDR3 contains 13 residues. The CDR3 DNA follows: TGTGCCAGCAGCCCGAGCGGGAGAGAGACCCAGTACTTC. The encoded protein is CASSPSGRETQYF. Full variable domain (missing parts from reference TRBV5-6 and TRBJ2-5): DAGVTQSPTHLIKTRGQQVTLRCSPKSGHDTVSWYQQALGQGPQFIFQYYEEEERQRGNFPDRFSGHQFPNYSSELNVNALLLGDSALYLCASSPSGRETQYFGPGTRLLVL.

The rearrangement links TRBV11-2 to TRBJ1-2; D is undetermined. Per germline, CDR1 SGHAT and CDR2 FQNNGV. This CDR3 comprises 15 residues. With 5 bases removed from V and 3 bases from J, the gap between germline ends came to 16 bases. CDR3 sequence: CASSPGGSSYYGYTF. CDR3 DNA: TGTGCCAGCAGCCCGGGAGGCAGCTCTTACTATGGCTACACCTTC.

The chain uses TRBV7-9 and TRBJ1-3; D may be TRBD1 (5 bases). The CDR3 is 15 amino acids. The V and J ends lost 5 bases and 5 bases respectively, with 16 bases between them. The germline V gene has CDR1 SEHNR and CDR2 FQNEAQ (reference sequence). CDR3 region: CASSPPGHVRNTIYF. CDR3 nucleotides: TGTGCCAGCAGCCCCCCTGGACACGTGCGAAACACCATATATTTT.

The chain has TRBV21-1 and TRBJ1-2. TRBV21-1 is assigned pseudogene status. The CDR3 extends over 17 amino acids. The CDR3 coding sequence is TGTGCCAGCAGCAACGGGCCAGCGGGAGTAGATAACTATGGCTACACCTTC. Its protein is CASSNGPAGVDNYGYTF.

The rearrangement joins TRBV5-1 to TRBJ2-1, with 11 bases matching TRBD1. Germline values: CDR1 SGHRS, CDR2 YFSETQ. V dropped 4 bases and J dropped 7; count of bases not matched to a gene: 4. The CDR3 consists of 14 residues. CDR3 DNA sequence: TGCGCCAGCAGCGCCGGGACAGGGGGTAATGAGCAGTTCTTC. Amino acid sequence: CASSAGTGGNEQFF.

As regards this clone: The same CDR3 is also encoded by other DNA sequences in this sample. The chain has TRBV28 and TRBJ2-5; 8 nucleotides agree with TRBD2. With 8 bases clipped from V and 1 base from J, the junction kept 0 bases outside the gene matches. CDR3 length equals 12 residues. From germline, CDR1 is MDHEN and CDR2 SYDVKM. The CDR3 protein is CASRGGQETQYF. The CDR3 nucleotides are TGTGCCAGCCGGGGGGGCCAAGAGACCCAGTACTTC.

The chain employs TRBV4-1 and TRBJ2-2; TRBD2 might be the D (6 bases). The CDR3 has 14 amino acids. Trimming took off 3 bases at V and 7 bases at J, with 12 bases between the two ends. In germline, CDR1 is MGHRA, CDR2 YSYEKL. This CDR3 reads CASSHTLADGELFF. CDR3 nucleotide sequence: TGCGCCAGCAGCCATACACTAGCCGACGGGGAGCTGTTTTTT.

The chain carries TRBV3-1 (or the pseudogene TRBV3-2) and TRBJ2-3; 8 nucleotides match TRBD2. CDR3 length: 17 residues. Germline V gene lookup returns CDR1 LGHDT and CDR2 YNNKEL (reference sequence). J was trimmed by 1 base and V by 3 bases; bases with no gene match: 9. The DNA of the CDR3 is TGTGCCAGCAGCCAGTACCTTAACGGGGGGGGCACAGATACGCAGTATTTT. This gives the protein CASSQYLNGGGTDTQYF.

The chain links TRBV30 to TRBJ1-4; D gene uncertain. The length of the CDR3 is 14 residues. V was pared by 1 base and J by 0 bases, with 6 bases between. The germline gives CDR1 GTSNPN, CDR2 SVGIG (reference sequence). This chain's CDR3 is CAWSEPATNEKLFF. The DNA for the CDR3 is TGTGCCTGGAGTGAACCAGCAACTAATGAAAAACTGTTTTTT.

This chain uses TRBV7-9 with TRBJ1-5, with TRBD1 identical over 7 bases. The CDR3 has 15 residues. V lost 5 bases, J lost 3 bases, and 7 bases stayed unmatched. Germline V lookup: CDR1 SEHNR, CDR2 FQNEAQ (reference sequence). Here the CDR3 reads CASSRDSGINQPQHF. Here the CDR3 DNA reads TGTGCCAGCAGCAGGGACAGCGGAATCAATCAGCCCCAGCATTTT.

The chain uses TRBV24-1 and TRBJ2-7, with D possibly being TRBD2 (7 bases). CDR1 is KGHDR and CDR2 is SFDVKD in the germline V gene. The CDR3 contains 14 residues. Trimming took 2 bases from V and 6 from J, leaving 13 bases between them. The CDR3 region is CATSDSGGPLEQYF. DNA for the CDR3: TGTGCCACCAGTGATTCCGGGGGGCCCCTCGAGCAGTACTTC.

This chain joins TRBV7-5 and TRBJ1-5; the table's D call, TRBD1, has no DNA check behind it. TRBV7-5 constitutes a pseudogene. CDR3 length: 17 amino acids. The CDR3 reads CARSFRSRLPGQGGDHF. CDR3 sequence (DNA): TGTGCCAGAAGCTTTAGAAGCCGGCTCCCGGGACAGGGAGGAGATCATTTT.

The rearrangement links TRBV18 to TRBJ2-1, with D possibly matching TRBD2 (5 bases). The CDR3 contains 14 residues. The V gene's germline CDR1 is KGHSH and CDR2 LQKENI. V lost 3 bases to trimming and J lost 8 bases, with 14 bases between them. This chain's CDR3 is CASSPPNKADEQFF. The CDR3 DNA sequence: TGTGCCAGCTCACCCCCCAACAAAGCGGATGAGCAGTTCTTC.

The chain carries TRBV7-3 and TRBJ2-7, with 12 bases aligning to TRBD2. The CDR3 has 15 amino acids. The junction had 3 bases not matched to a gene; V was cut back by 1 base and J by 5 bases. The germline V gene encodes CDR1 SGHTA and CDR2 FQGTGA. This CDR3 is CASSLRLAGGDEQYF. The CDR3 DNA reads TGTGCCAGCAGCTTAAGGCTAGCGGGAGGGGACGAGCAGTACTTC. The whole variable domain, remainder taken from reference TRBV7-3 and TRBJ2-7, is GAGVSQTPSNKVTEKGKYVELRCDPISGHTALYWYRQSLGQGPEFLIYFQGTGAADDSGLPNDRFFAVRPEGSVSTLKIQRTERGDSAVYLCASSLRLAGGDEQYFGPGTRLTVT.

V usage is TRBV3-1 (or the pseudogene TRBV3-2) and J usage is TRBJ2-1; D is perhaps TRBD2 (6 bases). V was trimmed by 5 bases and J by 2 bases, leaving 13 bases between them. The germline gives CDR1 LGHDT, CDR2 YNNKEL (reference sequence). The length of the CDR3 is 15 residues. CDR3 DNA sequence: TGTGCCAGCAGCGACGGGACTGGTGCCTACAATGAGCAGTTCTTC. Translating it yields CASSDGTGAYNEQFF.

The chain couples TRBV5-6 to TRBJ1-6; TRBD1 aligns across 10 bases. V was clipped by 4 bases and J by 6 bases; unmatched bases: 10. Looked up from germline, CDR1 is SGHDT and CDR2 is YYEEEE. The CDR3 length is 17 residues. The CDR3 loop is CASSLPGTGDLNSPLHF. CDR3 DNA sequence: TGTGCCAGCAGCCTGCCCGGGACAGGGGATCTTAATTCACCCCTCCACTTT.

This chain links TRBV27 with TRBJ1-5, with D possibly TRBD1 on 6 matching bases. Trimming left V 6 bases short and J 7 bases short, with 16 bases between. CDR1 is MNHEY and CDR2 is SMNVEV in the germline V gene (reference sequence). This CDR3 comprises 14 residues. The CDR3, as DNA: TGTGCCAGCAGACGTACAGGGATATTCCAGCCCCAGCATTTT. Residues: CASRRTGIFQPQHF.

J is TRBJ1-2 and V is TRBV7-9; no reliable D call. Germline CDR1 reads SEHNR; CDR2 reads FQNEAQ (reference sequence). The ends were cut back, 4 bases at V and 5 bases at J, with 14 bases in the middle. The CDR3 extends over 14 amino acids. CDR3 amino acids: CASSSHREIYGYTF. The CDR3 bases are TGTGCCAGCAGCTCACACCGGGAGATATATGGCTACACCTTC.

This chain joins TRBV6-5 and TRBJ2-7; 8 nucleotides align to TRBD2. The V gene's germline CDR1 is MNHEY and CDR2 SVGAGI. The trim removed 7 bases at V and 2 bases at J, leaving 4 bases unmatched. The CDR3 sequence is 13 residues long. CDR3 amino acids: CASKGTRTYEQYF. The CDR3 DNA follows: TGTGCCAGCAAGGGGACTAGAACCTACGAGCAGTACTTC.

The chain has TRBV19 and TRBJ2-1; TRBD2 matches at 8 bases. CDR1 is LNHDA, CDR2 SQIVND, per germline (reference sequence). CDR3 length: 16 residues. Trimming at V came to 3 bases and at J to 8 bases, leaving 12 bases not matched to a gene. This CDR3 reads CASSISGRADVYEQFF. CDR3 DNA: TGTGCCAGTAGTATCAGCGGGAGAGCGGATGTCTATGAGCAGTTCTTC.

The rearrangement links TRBV4-1 to TRBJ1-3; D unresolved. Germline V gene lookup returns CDR1 MGHRA and CDR2 YSYEKL. Between the trimmed V and J ends, which lost 1 base and 2 bases, there was a span of 3 bases. The length of the CDR3 is 13 residues. The CDR3 region is CASSQAPGNTIYF. CDR3 nucleotides: TGCGCCAGCAGCCAAGCTCCTGGAAACACCATATATTTT.

The chain combines TRBV5-1 with TRBJ2-1, with 10 bases identical to TRBD1. V shed 3 bases, J shed 4 bases, and the junction held 4 bases outside the gene matches. The germline gives CDR1 SGHRS, CDR2 YFSETQ. The CDR3 is 15 amino acids. Here the CDR3 DNA reads TGCGCCAGCAGCTCGACAGGGGGCCAATACAATGAGCAGTTCTTC. Translation gives CASSSTGGQYNEQFF.

The gene calls are TRBV2 and TRBJ2-4; possible D gene TRBD2, 6 bases. Germline CDR1 SNHLY, CDR2 FYNNEI. V gave up 9 bases and J gave up 8 bases, with 14 bases separating them. This CDR3 has 12 amino acids. CDR3 DNA sequence: TGTGCCAGTAAGGGACTGTCTGACATTCAGTACTTC. Encoded protein: CASKGLSDIQYF.

The chain links TRBV5-4 to TRBJ1-5, with 7 bases identical to TRBD1. The CDR3 totals 15 residues. Germline V CDR1 and CDR2: SGHNT, YYREEE (reference sequence). With 4 bases clipped from V and 4 bases from J, the junction kept 8 bases outside the gene matches. The CDR3 region is CASSKQGQTNQPQHF. In DNA form, the CDR3 reads TGTGCCAGCAGCAAACAGGGACAGACGAATCAGCCCCAGCATTTT. The full variable domain, rest sourced from reference TRBV5-4 and TRBJ1-5, is ETGVTQSPTHLIKTRGQQVTLRCSSQSGHNTVSWYQQALGQGPQFIFQYYREEENGRGNFPPRFSGLQFPNYSSELNVNALELDDSALYLCASSKQGQTNQPQHFGDGTRLSIL.

This chain connects TRBV9 to TRBJ1-3; D gene ambiguous. There are 15 residues in the CDR3. Germline V gene data show CDR1 as SGDLS and CDR2 as YYNGEE. V lost 4 bases and J 0 bases, leaving 11 bases between the germline ends. The DNA for the CDR3 is TGTGCCAGCAGCTATGATCCTAGCTCTGGAAACACCATATATTTT. This codes for CASSYDPSSGNTIYF.